This paragraph reports one TCR beta chain. Sequencing was performed with immunoSEQ multiplex PCR; in TCRdb, only in-frame clones are kept and a portion is missing. The sample records more than 95,000 clones, 80% to 90% being singletons. The data derive from a study of blood T cell repertoires in COVID-19. Germline CDR1 and CDR2: MGHDK and SYGVNS. The CDR3 runs 11 residues. V was trimmed by 6 bases and J by 1 base, leaving 3 bases between them. V usage is TRBV25-1 and J usage is TRBJ2-5; D unclear. Specimen: peripheral blood. This TCR was sampled from a woman aged 70-85 years with acute or convalescent COVID-19. The CDR3 nucleotides read TGTGCCAGCAGCGTCCAAGAGACCCAGTACTTC. Amino acids: CASSVQETQYF.